The 10 T cell receptor beta chains in this list originate from one sample, sequenced in a study of blood T cell repertoires in COVID-19. Profiled with immunoSEQ multiplex PCR; TCRdb holds only in-frame clones, not every one. Of 100,000 to 150,000 clones listed, around 90% are singletons. The material sequenced was peripheral blood. The receptor set was obtained from a woman in her sixties with COVID-19, enrolled during active disease.

The chain is built from TRBV29-1 and TRBJ2-7; a weak D match, TRBD1 (6 bases). This CDR3 has 12 amino acids. From germline, CDR1 is SQVTM and CDR2 ANQGSEA. Trimming removed 4 bases at V and 2 bases at J, with 9 bases between. CDR3 DNA sequence: TGCAGCGTTGGTTACAGGGCCTACGAGCAGTACTTC. It is translated as CSVGYRAYEQYF.

The CDR3 bases are TGTGCCAGCAGGGTCGGCTATGGCTACACCTTC. The encoded protein is CASRVGYGYTF. The chain joins TRBV6-5 to TRBJ1-2; D unclear. The CDR3 totals 11 residues. Germline V gene data show CDR1 as MNHEY and CDR2 as SVGAGI. V was clipped by 6 bases and J by 4 bases, with 6 bases between them.

The CDR3: CASSRSGASSYNEQFF. The CDR3 coding sequence is TGTGCCAGCAGCCGTAGCGGGGCAAGCTCCTACAATGAGCAGTTCTTC. This chain connects TRBV11-3 to TRBJ2-1, with 8 nucleotides matching TRBD2. The trim removed 5 bases at V and 0 bases at J, leaving 6 bases unmatched. The CDR3 totals 16 residues. Germline V gene sequence: CDR1 SGHNT, CDR2 YENEEA.

This clone turned up a few times. V usage is TRBV7-9 and J usage is TRBJ1-6, with a possible D match to TRBD1 (5 bases). Germline loops: CDR1 SEHNR, CDR2 FQNEAQ (reference sequence). The CDR3 totals 17 residues. Trimming took off 3 bases at V and 5 bases at J, with 17 bases between the two ends. CDR3 amino acids: CASSFQGSRSNNSPLHF. The CDR3 coding sequence is TGTGCCAGCAGCTTTCAGGGAAGTCGTTCAAATAATTCACCCCTCCACTTT.

This chain uses TRBV9 with TRBJ2-3; 8 bases are a match to TRBD2. J gave up 0 bases and V 4 bases, and 7 bases lay outside the gene matches. The germline V gene encodes CDR1 SGDLS and CDR2 YYNGEE. The CDR3 consists of 16 residues. Here the CDR3 reads CASSRSGGTSTDTQYF. The CDR3 DNA reads as TGTGCCAGCAGCAGAAGCGGGGGCACTAGCACAGATACGCAGTATTTT.

The J gene is TRBJ1-3, the V gene TRBV18; no clear D gene. With 5 bases removed from V and 0 bases from J, the gap between germline ends came to 8 bases. This CDR3 is built from 14 residues. Per germline, CDR1 KGHSH and CDR2 LQKENI. CDR3 nucleotide sequence: TGTGCCAGCTCAGAGTCGTCCTCTGGAAACACCATATATTTT. Its protein is CASSESSSGNTIYF.

This clone was found a few times. The chain joins TRBV12-3 or TRBV12-4 to TRBJ1-2; D gene unclear. The CDR3 consists of 13 residues. Trimming removed 1 base at V and 8 bases at J, with 11 bases between. The chain's CDR3 is CASSLDPLRGYTF. CDR3 nucleotide sequence: TGTGCCAGCAGTTTAGATCCGTTGCGGGGCTACACCTTC.

This clone was counted once. V and J are TRBV7-2 and TRBJ2-3, with 9 bases fitting TRBD2. CDR3 size: 16 residues. CDR1 and CDR2 from the germline V gene are SGHTA and FQGNSA. The junction had 9 bases not matched to a gene; V was cut back by 3 bases and J by 5 bases. CDR3 coding DNA: TGTGCCAGCAGCTTTACCCCGACTAGCGGCAGAGATACGCAGTATTTT. Translated, it gives CASSFTPTSGRDTQYF.

The rearrangement links TRBV11-2 to TRBJ2-3; D may be TRBD1 (6 bases). V lost 1 base to trimming and J lost 0 bases, with 14 bases between them. Germline CDR1 is SGHAT and CDR2 is FQNNGV. The CDR3 sequence is 17 residues long. The CDR3 nucleotides are TGTGCCAGCAGCTTAGTAGGGGGATCAGTTAGCACAGATACGCAGTATTTT. Protein sequence: CASSLVGGSVSTDTQYF. The full variable domain, completed using reference TRBV11-2 and TRBJ2-3, is EAGVAQSPRYKIIEKRQSVAFWCNPISGHATLYWYQQILGQGPKLLIQFQNNGVVDDSQLPKDRFSAERLKGVDSTLKIQPAKLEDSAVYLCASSLVGGSVSTDTQYFGPGTRLTVL.

The genes are TRBV9 and TRBJ2-3, with a tentative D call TRBD2 (7 bases). The CDR3 spans 16 residues. CDR1 is SGDLS and CDR2 is YYNGEE in the germline V gene. Trimming took 4 bases from V and 1 from J, leaving 16 bases between them. CDR3 in amino acids: CASSPPWGGGTDTQYF. The CDR3 DNA follows: TGTGCCAGCAGCCCCCCGTGGGGGGGCGGCACAGATACGCAGTATTTT. The whole variable domain, filled in from reference TRBV9 and TRBJ2-3, reads DSGVTQTPKHLITATGQRVTLRCSPRSGDLSVYWYQQSLDQGLQFLIQYYNGEERAKGNILERFSAQQFPDLHSELNLSSLELGDSALYFCASSPPWGGGTDTQYFGPGTRLTVL.